Shown below are 28 T cell receptor beta chains from a single sample sequenced in a study of cytomegalovirus exposure and HLA in healthy donors. Both 60 Vbeta primers and 13 Jbeta primers went into the PCR. The assay was immunoSEQ multiplex PCR, and TCRdb's table has in-frame clones only and misses some. This table holds roughly 100,000 clones, 65% found once. Sequencing used PBMCs. Receptor source: a woman aged 50 to 65 in good health and CMV-seropositive.

This clone was picked up one time. The rearrangement joins TRBV6-1 to TRBJ2-3, with D unclear. Germline V gene lookup returns CDR1 MNHNS and CDR2 SASEGT. The length of the CDR3 is 14 residues. V was clipped by 1 base and J by 5 bases, with 10 bases between them. For the CDR3, the DNA is TGTGCCAGCAGTGAAGTTCTTTTAATAGATACGCAGTATTTT. This translates into CASSEVLLIDTQYF.

The DNA of the CDR3 is TGTGCCAGCAGTGGGACAGGGGTTACAGATACGCAGTATTTT. Amino acid sequence: CASSGTGVTDTQYF. The chain has TRBV6-1 and TRBJ2-3; 9 positions agree with TRBD1. The CDR3 totals 14 residues. V shed 4 bases and J 3 bases; nucleotides not matched to a gene: 2. CDR1 MNHNS and CDR2 SASEGT come from the germline V gene.

The sample holds one count of this clone. The J gene is TRBJ2-5, the V gene TRBV9, with TRBD2 identical over 11 bases. The V gene's germline CDR1 is SGDLS and CDR2 YYNGEE. This CDR3 spans 17 amino acids. V lost 0 bases, J lost 9 bases, and 13 bases stayed unmatched. Here the CDR3 reads CASSVGDSGGAEVAQYF. CDR3 bases: TGTGCCAGCAGCGTAGGGGATAGCGGGGGGGCTGAAGTGGCCCAGTACTTC.

This clone was picked up one time. V and J are TRBV5-8 and TRBJ1-3; D is undetermined. The V and J ends lost 5 bases and 4 bases respectively, with 13 bases between them. CDR3 length: 14 residues. Germline CDR1 reads SGHTS; CDR2 reads YDEGEE. CDR3 nucleotides: TGTGCCAGCAGTCACGGTCCTGTAGGAAACACCATATATTTT. Translating it yields CASSHGPVGNTIYF.

The chain couples TRBV6-6 to TRBJ1-2; D may be TRBD1 (5 bases). The V gene lost 7 bases and the J gene lost 0 bases, with 9 bases spanning the gap. Per the germline V gene, CDR1 is MNHNY and CDR2 is SVGAGI (reference sequence). The CDR3 consists of 13 residues. CDR3 protein: CASTDMTNYGYTF. The CDR3 DNA sequence: TGTGCCAGCACGGACATGACTAACTATGGCTACACCTTC.

The J gene is TRBJ2-2, the V gene TRBV9, with D perhaps TRBD2 (7 bases). Germline CDR1 is SGDLS and CDR2 is YYNGEE. This CDR3 is 17 amino acids long. Between the trimmed V and J ends, which lost 6 bases and 4 bases, there was a span of 22 bases. The DNA of the CDR3 is TGTGCCAGCAAGGGAGGTTTAGGGGGGGAGGCCACCGGGGAGCTGTTTTTT. It encodes CASKGGLGGEATGELFF.

The rearrangement uses TRBV10-3 and TRBJ2-2; 8 bases are a match to TRBD1. Germline V gene sequence: CDR1 ENHRY, CDR2 SYGVKD. The V gene end was trimmed by 5 bases and the J gene end by 3 bases; junction bases not matched to a gene: 2. The CDR3 runs 14 residues. CDR3 amino acids: CAISPDRDTGELFF. In nucleotides, the CDR3 is TGTGCCATCAGTCCGGACAGGGACACCGGGGAGCTGTTTTTT.

V is TRBV20-1 and J is TRBJ2-7; no reliable D call. The CDR3 spans 11 residues. Trimming cost V 4 bases and J 2 bases, with 6 bases left between them. CDR1 is DFQATT and CDR2 is SNEGSKA in the germline V gene (reference sequence). CDR3 sequence reads: CSATMTYEQYF. The CDR3 DNA sequence: TGCAGTGCTACTATGACCTACGAGCAGTACTTC.

The rearrangement links TRBV2 to TRBJ2-4; the match to TRBD2 covers 10 bases. CDR1 SNHLY and CDR2 FYNNEI come from the germline V gene. The CDR3 has 20 amino acids. Trimming removed 9 bases from V and 3 bases from J; junction bases left unmatched: 23. The CDR3 region has the DNA TGTGCCAGGGGACCCGCGACTGGAGCGGGGGGGCAATTAGGCAAAAACATTCAGTACTTC. Its translation: CARGPATGAGGQLGKNIQYF.

This rearrangement joins TRBV18 to TRBJ1-4, with 8 bases lining up with TRBD1. Trimming removed 2 bases from V and 8 bases from J; junction bases left unmatched: 7. The CDR3 runs to 15 residues. Germline-derived CDR1 and CDR2 are KGHSH and LQKENI. The CDR3 loop reads CASSPGRGLREKLFF. The CDR3, as DNA: TGTGCCAGCTCACCAGGCAGGGGGCTTCGAGAAAAACTGTTTTTT.

The table lists this clone with a count of one. The V and J genes are TRBV11-2 and TRBJ1-3; D may be TRBD1 (6 bases). The CDR3 consists of 14 residues. V was trimmed by 0 bases and J by 3 bases, leaving 6 bases between them. Per germline, CDR1 SGHAT and CDR2 FQNNGV. In DNA form, the CDR3 reads TGTGCCAGCAGCTTAGAAGGGGGTGGAAACACCATATATTTT. It translates to CASSLEGGGNTIYF.

This rearrangement joins TRBV28 to TRBJ1-1; D perhaps matches TRBD1 (6 bases). Germline CDR1 is MDHEN and CDR2 is SYDVKM. V gave up 4 bases and J gave up 1 base, with 22 bases separating them. CDR3 size: 18 residues. CDR3 in DNA: TGTGCCAGCAGTTCGTTAGACATTACCCGGACAGAGAACACTGAAGCTTTCTTT. This gives the protein CASSSLDITRTENTEAFF.

This clone was recorded a few times. The chain recombines TRBV19 with TRBJ1-3; D is uncertain. The CDR3 consists of 15 residues. Germline loops: CDR1 LNHDA, CDR2 SQIVND (reference sequence). The V end lost 7 bases, the J end lost 0 bases, and 13 bases lay between the germline ends. The CDR3 DNA follows: TGTGCCAGTACGTCTAACCGAGACTCTGGAAACACCATATATTTT. This sequence encodes CASTSNRDSGNTIYF.

A few counts support this clone. The rearrangement links TRBV19 to TRBJ2-3; maybe TRBD2 (5 bases). The germline V gene encodes CDR1 LNHDA and CDR2 SQIVND (reference sequence). This CDR3 is 15 amino acids long. V dropped 5 bases and J dropped 4 bases, with 16 bases sitting between them. CDR3 loop: CASSPSGIRADTQYF. The CDR3 nucleotides are TGTGCCAGTAGTCCCTCGGGGATTAGGGCAGATACGCAGTATTTT.

The chain has TRBV10-2 and TRBJ2-3; 14 nucleotides match TRBD2. Germline values: CDR1 WSHSY, CDR2 SAAADI. The CDR3 runs to 15 residues. V lost 3 bases and J lost 6; bases outside the gene matches: 2. CDR3 sequence reads: CASSEGLAGGDTQYF. CDR3 bases: TGCGCCAGCAGTGAAGGACTAGCGGGGGGCGATACGCAGTATTTT.

The J gene is TRBJ2-1, the V gene TRBV10-1; 10 bases map to TRBD1. The ends lost 3 bases at V and 5 bases at J; junction bases unmatched: 19. Germline CDR1 is WNHNN and CDR2 is SYGVQD (reference sequence). This CDR3 comprises 20 residues. This CDR3 is CASSEGRGGQGKGRNNEQFF. The DNA of the CDR3 is TGCGCCAGCAGTGAAGGGCGTGGGGGACAGGGGAAAGGACGGAACAATGAGCAGTTCTTC.

Here the CDR3 reads CASSHFSPGQGHTEAFF. CDR3 nucleotide sequence: TGCGCCAGCAGCCATTTTTCCCCGGGACAGGGGCACACTGAAGCTTTCTTT. V is TRBV4-1 and J is TRBJ1-1; the match to TRBD1 covers 10 bases. Germline-derived CDR1 and CDR2 are MGHRA and YSYEKL. The V and J ends lost 3 bases and 3 bases, in that order; junction bases with no gene match: 10. The CDR3 has 17 amino acids.

Only a few counts were recorded for this clone. The chain combines TRBV5-1 with TRBJ1-1; no firm D call. Germline values: CDR1 SGHRS, CDR2 YFSETQ. The CDR3 is made up of 14 amino acids. V dropped 4 bases and J dropped 7 bases, with 17 bases sitting between them. CDR3 DNA: TGCGCCAGCAGCATGACGTCAGGTATGGGTGAAGCTTTCTTT. Its translation: CASSMTSGMGEAFF.

The chain employs TRBV30 and TRBJ2-7; TRBD1 matches at 7 bases. Germline CDR1 reads GTSNPN; CDR2 reads SVGIG (reference sequence). The CDR3 has 12 residues. Trimming removed 1 base from V and 6 bases from J; junction bases left unmatched: 3. The CDR3 sequence is CAWSATGVEQYF. DNA for the CDR3: TGTGCCTGGAGTGCCACAGGGGTCGAGCAGTACTTC. Based on the CDR3 plus reference TRBV30 and TRBJ2-7, the full variable domain is SQTIHQWPATLVQPVGSPLSLECTVEGTSNPNLYWYRQAAGRGLQLLFYSVGIGQISSEVPQNLSASRPQDRQFILSSKKLLLSDSGFYLCAWSATGVEQYFGPGTRLTVT.

This clone occurred once. J is TRBJ1-2 and V is TRBV2; unclear D gene. The ends were cut back, 2 bases at V and 8 bases at J, with 9 bases in the middle. Germline V gene sequence: CDR1 SNHLY, CDR2 FYNNEI. The CDR3 spans 12 residues. CDR3: CASSERGSGYTF. The CDR3 DNA sequence: TGTGCCAGCAGTGAACGAGGGTCCGGCTACACCTTC.

This clone was seen a few times. In the same sample, other DNA sequences code for this CDR3. V and J are TRBV11-2 and TRBJ1-1; D remains unclear. Germline assignment: CDR1 SGHAT and CDR2 FQNNGV. The CDR3 is 12 amino acids. Trimming pared 1 base from V and 7 bases from J, leaving 7 bases between. CDR3 loop: CASSLGGIEAFF. CDR3 sequence (DNA): TGTGCCAGCAGCTTAGGCGGGATTGAAGCTTTCTTT. The variable domain in full, completed from reference TRBV11-2 and TRBJ1-1, reads EAGVAQSPRYKIIEKRQSVAFWCNPISGHATLYWYQQILGQGPKLLIQFQNNGVVDDSQLPKDRFSAERLKGVDSTLKIQPAKLEDSAVYLCASSLGGIEAFFGQGTRLTVV.

The CDR3 DNA sequence: TGTGCCAGCAGTTTAGGAGATATGAACACTGAAGCTTTCTTT. Translation: CASSLGDMNTEAFF. This chain uses TRBV28 with TRBJ1-1; D not certain. The CDR3 spans 14 residues. Germline CDR1 MDHEN, CDR2 SYDVKM. V lost 2 bases to trimming and J lost 0 bases, with 7 bases between them.

This clone was counted once. The chain carries TRBV18 and TRBJ2-5, with 7 bases that match TRBD1. With V trimmed by 5 bases and J by 3 bases, 0 bases remained unmatched. From germline, CDR1 is KGHSH and CDR2 LQKENI. This CDR3 has 12 amino acids. The CDR3 region is CASSGTEETQYF. As DNA, the CDR3 is TGTGCCAGCTCAGGGACAGAAGAGACCCAGTACTTC.

The chain couples TRBV5-1 to TRBJ1-3; TRBD1 aligns across 7 bases. V shed 1 base and J 0 bases; nucleotides not matched to a gene: 4. The CDR3 has 16 amino acids. In germline, CDR1 is SGHRS, CDR2 YFSETQ. The CDR3 nucleotides are TGCGCCAGCAGCTTGCAGGGGGACAGCTCTGGAAACACCATATATTTT. Translating it yields CASSLQGDSSGNTIYF. The variable domain in full, completed from reference TRBV5-1 and TRBJ1-3, reads KAGVTQTPRYLIKTRGQQVTLSCSPISGHRSVSWYQQTPGQGLQFLFEYFSETQRNKGNFPGRFSGRQFSNSRSEMNVSTLELGDSALYLCASSLQGDSSGNTIYFGEGSWLTVV.

The chain employs TRBV19 and TRBJ2-3; a possible D gene is TRBD1 (6 bases). With 7 bases removed from V and 0 bases from J, the gap between germline ends came to 14 bases. The CDR3 has 15 residues. Germline lookup yields CDR1 LNHDA and CDR2 SQIVND (reference sequence). The CDR3 DNA sequence: TGTGCCAGTAAAAACATAGGGGGAAGCACAGATACGCAGTATTTT. This codes for CASKNIGGSTDTQYF.

This clone was detected a few times. V gene TRBV5-1 combines with J gene TRBJ2-7, with 12 nucleotides matching TRBD1. The length of the CDR3 is 14 residues. CDR1 and CDR2 (germline): SGHRS, YFSETQ. The trim removed 3 bases at V and 7 bases at J, leaving 5 bases unmatched. The CDR3: CASSSGQGAEEQYF. For the CDR3, the DNA is TGCGCCAGCAGCTCGGGACAGGGGGCGGAAGAGCAGTACTTC. Full variable domain (outside the CDR3, taken from reference TRBV5-1 and TRBJ2-7): KAGVTQTPRYLIKTRGQQVTLSCSPISGHRSVSWYQQTPGQGLQFLFEYFSETQRNKGNFPGRFSGRQFSNSRSEMNVSTLELGDSALYLCASSSGQGAEEQYFGPGTRLTVT.

The rearrangement links TRBV2 to TRBJ2-3, with no clear D. CDR3 size: 13 residues. Between the trimmed V and J ends, which lost 7 bases and 6 bases, there was a span of 14 bases. Looked up from germline, CDR1 is SNHLY and CDR2 is FYNNEI. In nucleotides, the CDR3 is TGTGCCAGCAAAATGGGCTATGCGGATACGCAGTATTTT. Protein sequence: CASKMGYADTQYF.

The chain links TRBV10-3 to TRBJ1-5; the D gene is possibly TRBD1 (5 bases). The CDR3 contains 15 residues. V lost 0 bases and J 2 bases, leaving 8 bases between the germline ends. Germline CDR1 ENHRY, CDR2 SYGVKD. CDR3 sequence reads: CAISESAGRNQPQHF. The DNA of the CDR3 is TGTGCCATCAGTGAGTCGGCGGGACGCAATCAGCCCCAGCATTTT.